The clone carrying this T cell receptor beta chain was seen just once. TCRdb's copy holds only in-frame clones and misses some; the assay was immunoSEQ multiplex PCR. The table lists approximately 170,000 clones, approximately 90% of them singletons. This sample is drawn from a study of cytotoxic CD8 clonotypes in ibrutinib-treated CLL. Study in general: Response specimens were obtained following a median treatment duration of around 12 months, with a range of 6 to 36.

Germline V gives CDR1 MNHEY, CDR2 SMNVEV (reference sequence). This CDR3 spans 14 amino acids. V was pared by 10 bases and J by 4 bases, with 19 bases between. The clonotype originates from a human donor with chronic lymphocytic leukemia. The V call is TRBV27, the J call TRBJ1-2; tentatively, D is TRBD1 (6 bases). This specimen was PBMCs, taken at disease progression, from a patient treated with ibrutinib. The CDR3 DNA sequence: TGTGCCACCGGTCTCAACAGGGTCGGCTATGGCTACACCTTC. Protein: CATGLNRVGYGYTF.